The 29 T cell receptor beta chains given below trace back to one sample, sequenced in a study of human T cells and chemical hapten exposure. Time point denoted: patch test 1, 2 weeks after DPC sensitization. Noted treatment: therapeutic diphenylcyclopropenone sensitization with weekly scalp DPC. TCRdb passed the RACE reads through MiXCR, listing each CDR3 protein once. The sample records approximately 90,000 distinct CDR3 sequences, over 9.5% being singletons. Here the sequenced sample was whole blood, taken in connection with sensitization to the hapten diphenylcyclopropenone (DPC). These receptors were collected from a middle-aged man with alopecia areata. Some clones in this sample may be carry-over from other donors' samples.

Ten or more counts support this clonotype. This rearrangement joins TRBV30 to TRBJ2-3; D gene ambiguous. Per germline, CDR1 GTSNPN and CDR2 SVGIG (reference sequence). Trimming took off 0 bases at V and 0 bases at J, with 28 bases between the two ends. The CDR3 covers 21 residues. The CDR3 nucleotides are TGTGCCTGGAGTGTAGTTCGTTTGTCGGCATCTAGTCGCGGCAGCACAGATACGCAGTATTTT. It yields the protein CAWSVVRLSASSRGSTDTQYF.

This clonotype was counted ten times or more. This sequence joins TRBV29-1 and TRBJ2-5, with 7 nucleotides matching TRBD1. The germline V gene has CDR1 SQVTM and CDR2 ANQGSEA. V shed 5 bases and J 2 bases; nucleotides not matched to a gene: 8. This CDR3 is built from 14 residues. The CDR3, as DNA: TGCAGCGTTAACAGGGGAGCGACTCAAGAGACCCAGTACTTC. Protein product: CSVNRGATQETQYF.

The rearrangement links TRBV4-3 to TRBJ2-7, with 8 bases aligning to TRBD2. V gave up 0 bases and J gave up 2 bases; unmatched junction bases: 9. CDR1 and CDR2 from the germline V gene are LGHNA and YSLEER. CDR3 size: 17 residues. The CDR3: CASSQEVLREAAYEQYF. The CDR3 nucleotides are TGCGCCAGCAGCCAAGAGGTCCTGCGGGAGGCGGCCTACGAGCAGTACTTC.

This clonotype has at least ten counts. The rearrangement joins TRBV19 to TRBJ1-2; D gene uncertain. This CDR3 comprises 12 residues. Trimming removed 3 bases at V and 5 bases at J, with 7 bases between. Germline loops: CDR1 LNHDA, CDR2 SQIVND (reference sequence). CDR3 amino acids: CASSIDEYGYTF. In nucleotides, the CDR3 is TGTGCCAGTAGTATTGACGAATATGGCTACACCTTC. The complete variable domain, with remaining parts taken from reference TRBV19 and TRBJ1-2, reads DGGITQSPKYLFRKEGQNVTLSCEQNLNHDAMYWYRQDPGQGLRLIYYSQIVNDFQKGDIAEGYSVSREKKESFPLTVTSAQKNPTAFYLCASSIDEYGYTFGSGTRLTVV.

The sample holds many counts of this clonotype. This chain joins TRBV24-1 and TRBJ2-3; TRBD2 agrees at 9 bases. From germline, CDR1 is KGHDR and CDR2 SFDVKD. CDR3 size: 17 residues. V lost 4 bases to trimming and J lost 0 bases; unmatched junction nucleotides: 7. The CDR3 reads CATSELTSGFSTDTQYF. The CDR3, as DNA: TGTGCCACCAGTGAACTGACTAGCGGTTTTAGCACAGATACGCAGTATTTT.

The chain couples TRBV20-1 to TRBJ2-1, with D hard to call. The CDR3 contains 15 residues. V was pared by 0 bases and J by 0 bases, with 9 bases between. Germline V gene sequence: CDR1 DFQATT, CDR2 SNEGSKA (reference sequence). CDR3 sequence: CSAREAESSYNEQFF. The DNA of the CDR3 is TGCAGTGCTAGAGAGGCCGAGAGCTCCTACAATGAGCAGTTCTTC.

This clonotype occurred a few times. This chain joins TRBV20-1 and TRBJ2-1, with D perhaps being TRBD1 or TRBD2 (5 bases each). V was cut by 5 bases and J by 4 bases, with 9 bases left in between. This CDR3 is built from 12 residues. Germline CDR1 and CDR2: DFQATT and SNEGSKA (reference sequence). In DNA form, the CDR3 reads TGCAGTGCTGTGGGGGTGTACAATGAGCAGTTCTTC. This encodes CSAVGVYNEQFF.

The rearrangement links TRBV6-4 to TRBJ2-2; D perhaps matches TRBD2 (5 bases). The CDR3 is 14 amino acids. Germline CDR1 reads MRHNA; CDR2 reads SNTAGT. Trimming took 2 bases from V and 3 from J, leaving 7 bases between them. This CDR3 reads CASSDGRHTGELFF. The CDR3 DNA reads TGTGCCAGCAGTGACGGGAGACACACCGGGGAGCTGTTTTTT.

This clonotype has just a few counts. The CDR3 nucleotides read TGTGCCAGCAGCCAAGCTGGAGGGGGGGCTCGCATGAACACTGAAGCTTTCTTT. This gives the protein CASSQAGGGARMNTEAFF. The chain links TRBV4-2 to TRBJ1-1, with a tentative D call TRBD1 (6 bases). Germline V gives CDR1 LGHNA, CDR2 YNFKEQ. With 1 base removed from V and 0 bases from J, the gap between germline ends came to 18 bases. The CDR3 is 18 residues long.

A few counts support this clonotype. This sequence joins TRBV10-3 and TRBJ1-5, with D possibly matching TRBD1 (5 bases). The V and J ends lost 0 bases and 4 bases respectively, with 10 bases between them. This CDR3 is 15 amino acids long. Germline V gene lookup returns CDR1 ENHRY and CDR2 SYGVKD. DNA of the CDR3: TGTGCCATCAGTGAGTCGGGGCCCGAGAATCAGCCCCAGCATTTT. Protein product: CAISESGPENQPQHF.

This chain uses TRBV2 with TRBJ2-3; 11 positions match TRBD2. CDR1 SNHLY and CDR2 FYNNEI come from the germline V gene. The CDR3 runs to 15 residues. Losses at the gene ends were 6 bases for V and 3 bases for J; bases not matched to a gene: 5. The DNA for the CDR3 is TGTGCCAGCAGAGGGGGACTAGCGGCTACAGATACGCAGTATTTT. This sequence encodes CASRGGLAATDTQYF.

The V call is TRBV29-1, the J call TRBJ2-3; D is unresolved. The CDR3 contains 11 residues. The germline gives CDR1 SQVTM, CDR2 ANQGSEA. The germline V and J ends were trimmed by 3 bases and 2 bases, with 3 bases remaining between them. CDR3 loop: CSVDLTDTQYF. For the CDR3, the DNA is TGCAGCGTTGACCTCACAGATACGCAGTATTTT.

J is TRBJ1-1 and V is TRBV5-1; no firm D call. Germline assignment: CDR1 SGHRS and CDR2 YFSETQ. This CDR3 has 13 residues. V lost 4 bases and J lost 8, with 15 bases in between. This chain's CDR3 is CASSPGLGEEAFF. In DNA, the CDR3 is TGCGCCAGCAGCCCCGGCCTTGGTGAGGAAGCTTTCTTT.

This rearrangement joins TRBV5-1 to TRBJ1-1, with TRBD1 matching 9 bases. Germline V gene sequence: CDR1 SGHRS, CDR2 YFSETQ. The CDR3 has 16 residues. After removal of 1 base from V and 2 bases from J, the junction contained 6 bases not matched to a gene. The CDR3 sequence: CASSLLTGGSNTEAFF. CDR3 sequence (DNA): TGCGCCAGCAGCTTGCTCACAGGGGGCAGCAACACTGAAGCTTTCTTT.

This clonotype was observed a handful of times. The chain recombines TRBV7-6 with TRBJ2-1; D might be TRBD2 (6 bases). Trimming took off 6 bases at V and 15 bases at J, with 21 bases between the two ends. Germline V gene data show CDR1 as SGHVS and CDR2 as FNYEAQ. The CDR3 loop spans 13 amino acids. CDR3 nucleotide sequence: TGTGCCAGCAGTAGACTAGAATCAACCTTACCGTTCTTC. Residues: CASSRLESTLPFF.

This clonotype was recorded many times. The genes are TRBV6-2 or TRBV6-3 and TRBJ1-1, with TRBD1 matching 7 bases. Germline CDR1 MNHEY, CDR2 SVGEGT. The CDR3 is made up of 16 amino acids. J gave up 0 bases and V 2 bases, and 6 bases lay outside the gene matches. The CDR3 is CASSYRQGEMNTEAFF. The CDR3 coding sequence is TGTGCCAGCAGTTACCGCCAGGGGGAAATGAACACTGAAGCTTTCTTT.

In its sample, this clonotype was seen many times. The genes are TRBV20-1 and TRBJ1-5; 7 bases align to TRBD1. There are 15 residues in the CDR3. After removal of 5 bases from V and 4 bases from J, the junction contained 11 bases not matched to a gene. Germline V lookup: CDR1 DFQATT, CDR2 SNEGSKA (reference sequence). CDR3 DNA: TGCAGTGCTCCGCCTGCCGGGACAGTTAATCAGCCCCAGCATTTT. Residues: CSAPPAGTVNQPQHF.

CDR3 DNA sequence: TGTGCCAGCAGTGAAACCGGGACAGGAGACGAGCAGTACGTC. Translated: CASSETGTGDEQYV. The chain has TRBV6-1 and TRBJ2-7; TRBD1 agrees at 8 bases. V shed 2 bases and J 5 bases; nucleotides not matched to a gene: 5. Looked up from germline, CDR1 is MNHNS and CDR2 is SASEGT. The CDR3 runs to 14 residues.

Only a few counts were recorded for this clonotype. This sequence joins TRBV20-1 and TRBJ1-5; 9 bases match TRBD1. J lost 4 bases, V lost 0 bases, and 4 bases had no gene match. There are 15 residues in the CDR3. Germline V gene data show CDR1 as DFQATT and CDR2 as SNEGSKA (reference sequence). The DNA for the CDR3 is TGCAGTGCTAGAGATACCGGGACAGGGAATCAGCCCCAGCATTTT. Translating gives CSARDTGTGNQPQHF.

This chain links TRBV6-2 or TRBV6-3 with TRBJ2-4, with unresolved D. The germline V and J ends were trimmed by 2 bases and 9 bases, with 8 bases remaining between them. CDR3 length: 12 amino acids. Germline V gene sequence: CDR1 MNHEY, CDR2 SVGEGT. The CDR3 here is CASSYPQGIQYF. CDR3 nucleotides: TGTGCCAGCAGTTACCCACAAGGCATTCAGTACTTC.

This rearrangement joins TRBV12-3 or TRBV12-4 to TRBJ1-1; D is undetermined. CDR3 size: 12 residues. The V gene lost 2 bases and the J gene lost 1 base, with 2 bases spanning the gap. CDR3 sequence: CASSLWNTEAFF. CDR3 bases: TGTGCCAGCAGTTTATGGAACACTGAAGCTTTCTTT.

This clonotype was observed at least ten times. This sequence joins TRBV5-1 and TRBJ1-1; D is unclear. V was trimmed by 5 bases and J by 4 bases, leaving 12 bases between them. The CDR3 spans 13 residues. In germline, CDR1 is SGHRS, CDR2 YFSETQ. This CDR3 is CASSFEGITEAFF. The CDR3 DNA reads TGCGCCAGCAGTTTTGAGGGAATCACTGAAGCTTTCTTT.

The chain employs TRBV5-4 and TRBJ2-6, with D perhaps TRBD1 (5 bases). Germline V gene sequence: CDR1 SGHNT, CDR2 YYREEE (reference sequence). This CDR3 contains 15 residues. Trimming shortened V by 4 bases and J by 3 bases, and 11 bases separated the two germline ends. CDR3 nucleotides: TGTGCCAGCAGCCCCCAGGGAATTGGGGCCAACGTCCTGACTTTC. It yields the protein CASSPQGIGANVLTF. The entire variable domain, with the rest obtained from reference TRBV5-4 and TRBJ2-6, is as follows: ETGVTQSPTHLIKTRGQQVTLRCSSQSGHNTVSWYQQALGQGPQFIFQYYREEENGRGNFPPRFSGLQFPNYSSELNVNALELDDSALYLCASSPQGIGANVLTFGAGSRLTVL.

This chain links TRBV12-3 or TRBV12-4 with TRBJ2-4; D is possibly TRBD1 (6 bases). The CDR3 extends over 14 amino acids. The V gene lost 5 bases and the J gene lost 7 bases, with 15 bases spanning the gap. CDR3 bases: TGTGCCAGCAGTCCCCGTCAGGGGATGAACATTCAGTACTTC. Amino acids: CASSPRQGMNIQYF.

The table lists this clonotype with many counts. The genes are TRBV6-6 and TRBJ2-1; 12 bases line up with TRBD1. CDR3 size: 15 residues. Trimming took 6 bases from V and 8 from J; bases not matched to a gene: 8. The germline CDR1 and CDR2 sequences are MNHNY and SVGAGI (reference sequence). The CDR3 region has the DNA TGTGCCAGCAGGAACCCGGGACAGGGGGCCTATGAGCAGTTCTTC. It encodes CASRNPGQGAYEQFF.

This clonotype was observed many times. The chain has TRBV7-2 and TRBJ1-5; D remains unclear. Looked up from germline, CDR1 is SGHTA and CDR2 is FQGNSA. This CDR3 spans 13 amino acids. The V end lost 2 bases, the J end lost 5 bases, and 7 bases lay between the germline ends. The DNA for the CDR3 is TGTGCCAGCAGCTTATTGATCGATCAGCCCCAGCATTTT. Translating gives CASSLLIDQPQHF.

The chain joins TRBV11-2 to TRBJ2-3, with a weak D call TRBD1 (6 bases). Germline assignment: CDR1 SGHAT and CDR2 FQNNGV. Trimming removed 11 bases from V and 0 bases from J, with 21 bases in between. The CDR3 consists of 16 residues. This CDR3 reads CASRQEFVSSTDTQYF. CDR3 sequence (DNA): TGTGCCTCCCGACAGGAATTCGTATCTAGCACAGATACGCAGTATTTT.

The table lists this clonotype with a few counts. This sequence joins TRBV12-3 or TRBV12-4 and TRBJ2-4; 7 bases are shared with TRBD2. V was clipped by 3 bases and J by 0 bases; unmatched bases: 5. The CDR3 extends over 16 amino acids. DNA for the CDR3: TGTGCCAGCAGTTTCAAGAGCGGGGTAGCCAAAAACATTCAGTACTTC. Translating gives CASSFKSGVAKNIQYF.

On this clonotype: A read error may be the cause here, since a much bigger clone is one base away. The CDR3 nucleotides read TGCGCCAGCAGCATCCGACAGGGTGCAGCTTTCTTT. It codes for CASSIRQGAAFF. The chain links TRBV5-1 to TRBJ1-1; TRBD1 matches at 7 bases. This CDR3 contains 12 residues. J lost 10 bases, V lost 4 bases, and 7 bases had no gene match. From germline, CDR1 is SGHRS and CDR2 YFSETQ.